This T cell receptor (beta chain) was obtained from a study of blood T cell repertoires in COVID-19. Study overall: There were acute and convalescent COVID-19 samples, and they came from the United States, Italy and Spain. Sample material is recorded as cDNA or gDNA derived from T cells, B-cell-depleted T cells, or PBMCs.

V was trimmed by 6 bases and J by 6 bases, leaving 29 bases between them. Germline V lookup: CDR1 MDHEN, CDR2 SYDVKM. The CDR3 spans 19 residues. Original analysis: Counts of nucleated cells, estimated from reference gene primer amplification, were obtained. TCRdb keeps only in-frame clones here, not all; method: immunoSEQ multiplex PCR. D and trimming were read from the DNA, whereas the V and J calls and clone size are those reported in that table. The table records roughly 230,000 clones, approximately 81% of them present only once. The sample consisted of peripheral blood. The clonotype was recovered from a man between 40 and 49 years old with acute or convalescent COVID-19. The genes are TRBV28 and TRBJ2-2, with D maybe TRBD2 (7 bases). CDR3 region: CASRNTIDEFGGPAGELFF. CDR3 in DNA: TGTGCCAGCAGAAACACCATCGATGAGTTCGGGGGGCCGGCCGGGGAGCTGTTTTTT.